A selection of T cell receptor beta chains follows, all from one sample in a study of blood T cells in healthy people across ages. A single record per CDR3 protein comes from TCRdb applying MiXCR to the 5' RACE reads. The sample carries about 650,000 distinct CDR3 sequences, approximately 31% recorded once. The sample was blood. These receptors came from a woman aged 80 or over in good health. CDR3s include the opening cysteine and the closing phenylalanine or tryptophan. The D gene is left open where the match is weak. Expanded clones get a size class; other rows say once, few or many, or leave the size out.

j_gene,d_gene,abundance,v_gene,CDR3aa,CDR3nt
TRBJ2-3,NA,many,TRBV5-1,CASSPNRPSTDTQYF,TGCGCCAGCAGCCCGAACAGACCTAGCACAGATACGCAGTATTTT
TRBJ2-7,TRBD1,many,TRBV20-1,CSASGTGIYEQYF,TGCAGTGCTTCCGGGACAGGGATCTACGAGCAGTACTTC
TRBJ2-5,NA,many,TRBV29-1,CSGGREGQETQYF,TGCAGCGGGGGACGCGAGGGGCAAGAGACCCAGTACTTC
TRBJ1-5,NA,few,TRBV27,CASSWTANNQPQHF,TGTGCCAGCAGTTGGACAGCGAACAATCAGCCCCAGCATTTT
TRBJ1-1,TRBD1,NA,TRBV10-3,CAISGGQENTEAFF,TGTGCCATCAGTGGGGGACAGGAGAACACTGAAGCTTTCTTT
TRBJ2-7,TRBD1,NA,TRBV7-2,CASSQSDRDYEQYF,TGCGCCAGCAGCCAATCAGACAGGGATTACGAGCAGTACTTC
TRBJ2-7,TRBD2,many,TRBV2,CASSTSGWGGEQYF,TGTGCCAGCAGTACTAGCGGCTGGGGAGGGGAGCAGTACTTC
TRBJ2-1,TRBD2,NA,TRBV20-1,CSASSPGLAGSYNEQFF,TGCAGTGCTAGCTCCCCTGGACTAGCGGGCTCCTACAATGAGCAGTTCTTC
TRBJ2-3,NA,many,TRBV2,CATLYRSSTDTQYF,TGTGCCACCTTGTACAGATCTAGCACAGATACGCAGTATTTT
TRBJ2-3,NA,many,TRBV6-6,CASSGTTSTDTQYF,TGTGCCAGCTCCGGGACCACTAGCACAGATACGCAGTATTTT
TRBJ2-5,NA,NA,TRBV5-1,CASSSYQETRYF,TGCGCCAGCAGCTCGTACCAAGAGACCCGGTACTTC
TRBJ1-5,NA,NA,TRBV19,CATEDRKRGQPQHF,TGTGCCACCGAGGACAGAAAAAGGGGTCAGCCCCAGCATTTT
TRBJ1-1,NA,NA,TRBV6-2/TRBV6-3,CASSSYITGTYEAFF,TGTGCCAGCAGTTCTTATATTACCGGGACCTATGAAGCTTTCTTT
TRBJ1-2,NA,many,TRBV6-1,CASSEALRGEWYGYTF,TGTGCCAGCAGTGAAGCGCTAAGGGGGGAATGGTATGGCTACACCTTC
TRBJ2-5,NA,many,TRBV6-6,CASRPDWDLGTQYF,TGTGCCAGCAGACCCGACTGGGACTTAGGGACCCAGTACTTC
TRBJ2-5,TRBD1,NA,TRBV18,CASSPSPPLGQGRETQYF,TGTGCCAGCTCACCGTCCCCCCCCCTCGGACAGGGGAGGGAGACTCAGTACTTC
TRBJ2-1,TRBD2,NA,TRBV24-1,CATSDGGVYNEQFF,TGTGCCACCAGTGATGGGGGGGTCTACAATGAACAGTTCTTC
TRBJ2-2,NA,NA,TRBV12-3/TRBV12-4,CATSDPAGDGLNTGELFF,TGTGCCACCAGTGATCCGGCTGGGGACGGTCTGAACACCGGGGAGCTGTTTTTT